These 8 T cell receptor beta chains were all obtained from the same sample, sequenced in a study of blood T cells in healthy people across ages. With a J-beta primer mix and a sample-barcoded 5' primer, a second PCR ran about 6 to 11 cycles. TCRdb independently ran MiXCR on the 5' RACE reads; one entry per CDR3 protein. The sample lists 850,000 to 950,000 distinct CDR3 sequences, around 26% occurring once. The sequenced sample consisted of blood. The source is a woman of 80 years or more in good health.

V is TRBV12-3 or TRBV12-4 and J is TRBJ2-7; possible D gene TRBD2, 6 bases. The end of the DNA aligns better with TRBJ2-4, so the J call may be wrong. The length of the CDR3 is 15 residues. The CDR3 DNA sequence: TGTGCCAGCAACCCCGGGGGTCGGGCCAAAAACATTCAGTACTTC. This gives the protein CASNPGGRAKNIQYF.

This clonotype has a count of ten or more. The chain joins TRBV6-4 to TRBJ1-5; 9 bases agree with TRBD1. Trimming cost V 3 bases and J 0 bases; bases outside gene matches: 3. The V gene's germline CDR1 is MRHNA and CDR2 SNTAGT. The CDR3 extends over 16 amino acids. The CDR3: CASSELDRGSNQPQHF. In nucleotides, the CDR3 is TGTGCCAGCAGTGAATTGGACAGGGGTAGCAATCAGCCCCAGCATTTT.

There are many counts of this clonotype. V gene TRBV24-1 combines with J gene TRBJ2-1, with 8 bases that match TRBD1. The ends lost 5 bases at V and 0 bases at J; junction bases unmatched: 11. The CDR3 contains 18 residues. Germline V lookup: CDR1 KGHDR, CDR2 SFDVKD. The CDR3 DNA reads as TGTGCCACCAGTGGGGCAGGGGGCGGTTGGGGCTCCTACAATGAGCAGTTCTTC. Its translation is CATSGAGGGWGSYNEQFF.

This clonotype was found many times. This sequence joins TRBV6-2 or TRBV6-3 and TRBJ2-7; D perhaps matches TRBD2 (6 bases). Germline CDR1 is MNHEY and CDR2 is SVGEGT. This CDR3 comprises 16 residues. Trimming shortened V by 5 bases and J by 1 base, and 18 bases separated the two germline ends. The DNA of the CDR3 is TGTGCCAGCAGTCCCCCGGGGAGGATGCCTTCCTACGAGCAGTACTTC. Protein product: CASSPPGRMPSYEQYF.

This clonotype was seen a few times. CDR3 DNA sequence: TGCAGTGCCCCGGGACCAATTAGCACAGATACGCAGTATTTT. Residues: CSAPGPISTDTQYF. The genes are TRBV20-1 and TRBJ2-3; D assignment may be TRBD1 or TRBD2 (5 bases each). The CDR3 covers 14 residues. Trimming cost V 6 bases and J 0 bases, with 13 bases left between them. The germline V gene has CDR1 DFQATT and CDR2 SNEGSKA (reference sequence).

Concerning this clonotype itself: This clone may be a read error of a much larger clone one base away. The chain has TRBV19 and TRBJ2-5; D may be TRBD1 (5 bases). The length of the CDR3 is 15 residues. Looked up from germline, CDR1 is LNHDA and CDR2 is SQIVND (reference sequence). Deletions cut 7 bases from V and 3 bases from J, with 18 bases between. The chain's CDR3 is CASTFAAGIKETQYF. CDR3 in DNA: TGTGCCAGTACCTTCGCGGCAGGGATTAAAGAGACCCAGTACTTC.

The rearrangement links TRBV7-2 to TRBJ1-1, with 9 bases matching TRBD1. CDR3 size: 14 residues. Trimming cost V 4 bases and J 11 bases; bases outside gene matches: 11. CDR1 and CDR2 from the germline V gene are SGHTA and FQGNSA. The DNA of the CDR3 is TGTGCCAGCAGCTGGACAGGGGCGGATGGAAAGGCTTTCTTT. It yields the protein CASSWTGADGKAFF.

A word on this clonotype: A much larger clone sits a single nucleotide away, making a read error possible. J is TRBJ2-5 and V is TRBV28; tentative D call: TRBD2 (5 bases). Deletions cut 4 bases from V and 11 bases from J, with 26 bases between. Germline assignment: CDR1 MDHEN and CDR2 SYDVKM. The CDR3 runs 16 residues. The CDR3, as DNA: TGTGCCAGCAGTTCCGGAGGCGGGCGAGCAGGCAATGAGCAGTACTTC. Amino acids: CASSSGGGRAGNEQYF.